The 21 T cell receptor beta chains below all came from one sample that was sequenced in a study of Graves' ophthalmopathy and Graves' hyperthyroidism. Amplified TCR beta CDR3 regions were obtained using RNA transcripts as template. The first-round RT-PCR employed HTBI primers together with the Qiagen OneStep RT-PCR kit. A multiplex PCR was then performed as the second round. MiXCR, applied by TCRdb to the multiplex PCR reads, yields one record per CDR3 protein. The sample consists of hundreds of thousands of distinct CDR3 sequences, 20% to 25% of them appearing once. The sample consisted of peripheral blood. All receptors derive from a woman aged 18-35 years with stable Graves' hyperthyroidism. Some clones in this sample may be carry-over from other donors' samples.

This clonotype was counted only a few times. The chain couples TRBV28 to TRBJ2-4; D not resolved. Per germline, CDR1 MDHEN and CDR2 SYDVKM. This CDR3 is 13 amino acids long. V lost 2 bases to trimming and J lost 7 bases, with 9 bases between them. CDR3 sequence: CASSLGRKNIQYF. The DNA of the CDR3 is TGTGCCAGCAGTTTAGGAAGGAAGAACATTCAGTACTTC.

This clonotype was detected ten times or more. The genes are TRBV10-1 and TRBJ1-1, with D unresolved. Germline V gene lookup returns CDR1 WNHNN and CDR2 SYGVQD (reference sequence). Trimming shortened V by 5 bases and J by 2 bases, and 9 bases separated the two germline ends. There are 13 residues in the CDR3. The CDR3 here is CASSWEPNTEAFF. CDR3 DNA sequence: TGCGCCAGCAGTTGGGAGCCTAACACTGAAGCTTTCTTT.

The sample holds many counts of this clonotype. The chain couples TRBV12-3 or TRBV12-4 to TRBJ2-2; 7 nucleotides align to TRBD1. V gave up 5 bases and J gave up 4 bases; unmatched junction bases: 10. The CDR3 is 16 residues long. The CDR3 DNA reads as TGTGCCAGCAGTCCACGACAGGGAAGGTCCACCGGGGAGCTGTTTTTT. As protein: CASSPRQGRSTGELFF.

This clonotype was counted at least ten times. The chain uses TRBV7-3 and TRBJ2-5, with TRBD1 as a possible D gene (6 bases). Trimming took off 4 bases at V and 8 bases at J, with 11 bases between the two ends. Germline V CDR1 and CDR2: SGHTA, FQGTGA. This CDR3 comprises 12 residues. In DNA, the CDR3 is TGTGCCAGCAGCTCACCCAGGGGTACCCAGTACTTC. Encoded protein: CASSSPRGTQYF.

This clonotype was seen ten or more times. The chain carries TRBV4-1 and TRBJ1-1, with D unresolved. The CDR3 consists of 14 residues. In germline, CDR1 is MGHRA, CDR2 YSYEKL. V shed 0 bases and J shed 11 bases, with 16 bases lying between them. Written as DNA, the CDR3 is TGCGCCAGCAGCCAAGACCCCAAAGGCAGGTCGGCTTTCTTT. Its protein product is CASSQDPKGRSAFF.

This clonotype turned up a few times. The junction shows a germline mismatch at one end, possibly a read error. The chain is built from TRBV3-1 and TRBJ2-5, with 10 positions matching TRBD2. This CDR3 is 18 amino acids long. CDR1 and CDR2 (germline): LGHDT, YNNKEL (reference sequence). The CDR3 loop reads CASNQEPPPGLARETQYF. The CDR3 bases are TGTGCCAGCAACCAAGAACCGCCTCCGGGACTAGCGCGAGAGACCCAGTACTTC.

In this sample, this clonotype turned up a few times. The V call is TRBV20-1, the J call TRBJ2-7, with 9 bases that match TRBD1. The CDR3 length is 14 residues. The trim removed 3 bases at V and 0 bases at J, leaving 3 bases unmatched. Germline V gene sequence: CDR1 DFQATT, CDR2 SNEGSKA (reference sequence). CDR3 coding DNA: TGCAGTGCTAGTCGGGACAGGGCCTCCTACGAGCAGTACTTC. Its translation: CSASRDRASYEQYF.

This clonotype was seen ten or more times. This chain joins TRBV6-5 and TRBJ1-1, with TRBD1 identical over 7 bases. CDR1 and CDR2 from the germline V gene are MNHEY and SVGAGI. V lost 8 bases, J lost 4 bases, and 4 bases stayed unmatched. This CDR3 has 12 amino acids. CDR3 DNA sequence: TGTGCCAGCGGCAACAGGGGCACTGAAGCTTTCTTT. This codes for CASGNRGTEAFF.

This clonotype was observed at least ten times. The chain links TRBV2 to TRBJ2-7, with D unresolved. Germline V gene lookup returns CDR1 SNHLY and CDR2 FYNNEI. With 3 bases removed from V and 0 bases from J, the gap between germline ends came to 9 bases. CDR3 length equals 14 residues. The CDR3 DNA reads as TGTGCCAGCAGTGATATGGTGACCTCCTACGAGCAGTACTTC. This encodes CASSDMVTSYEQYF.

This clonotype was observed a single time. CDR3 in DNA: TGCAGTGCCTACGGGGACGACAGGGGGATGGGCAATCAGCCCCAGCATTTT. This gives the protein CSAYGDDRGMGNQPQHF. V usage is TRBV20-1 and J usage is TRBJ1-5; 9 positions agree with TRBD1. The CDR3 extends over 17 amino acids. Germline values: CDR1 DFQATT, CDR2 SNEGSKA (reference sequence). Losses at the gene ends were 6 bases for V and 2 bases for J; bases not matched to a gene: 14.

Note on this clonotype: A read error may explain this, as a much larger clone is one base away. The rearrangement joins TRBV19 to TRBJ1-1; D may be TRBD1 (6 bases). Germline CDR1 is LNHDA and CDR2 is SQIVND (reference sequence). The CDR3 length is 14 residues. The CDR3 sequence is CASSSERGSTEASF. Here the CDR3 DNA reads TGTGCCAGTAGTTCGGAGAGGGGGAGTACTGAAGCTTCCTTT.

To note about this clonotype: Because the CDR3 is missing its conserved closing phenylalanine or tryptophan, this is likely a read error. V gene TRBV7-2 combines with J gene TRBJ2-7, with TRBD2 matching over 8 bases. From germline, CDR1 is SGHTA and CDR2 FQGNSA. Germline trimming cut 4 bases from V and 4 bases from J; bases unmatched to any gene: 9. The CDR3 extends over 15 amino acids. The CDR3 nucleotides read TGTGCCAGCAGCTCCAGTAGGGGCGGGAGGTACGAGCAGTACGAC. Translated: CASSSSRGGRYEQYD.

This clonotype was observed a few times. CDR3 sequence: CASSPGATDTQYF. In nucleotides, the CDR3 is TGTGCCAGCAGCCCCGGGGCCACAGATACGCAGTATTTT. V and J are TRBV7-2 and TRBJ2-3; the D call may be TRBD1 or TRBD2 (5 bases each). The CDR3 is 13 amino acids. Germline loops: CDR1 SGHTA, CDR2 FQGNSA. Trimming removed 5 bases from V and 2 bases from J, with 8 bases in between.

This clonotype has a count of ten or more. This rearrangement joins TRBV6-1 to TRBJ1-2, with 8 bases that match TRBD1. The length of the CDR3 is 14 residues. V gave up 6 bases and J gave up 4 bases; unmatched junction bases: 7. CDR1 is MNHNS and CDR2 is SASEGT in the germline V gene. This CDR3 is CASRRTGTGYGYTF. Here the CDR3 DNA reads TGTGCCAGCAGACGAACGGGGACAGGCTATGGCTACACCTTC.

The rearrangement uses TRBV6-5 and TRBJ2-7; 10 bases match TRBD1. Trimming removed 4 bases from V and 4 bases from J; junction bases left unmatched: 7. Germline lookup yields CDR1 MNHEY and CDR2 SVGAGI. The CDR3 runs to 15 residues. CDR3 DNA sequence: TGTGCCAGCAGTTCCGGACAGGGGGGGGTTTACGAGCAGTACTTC. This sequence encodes CASSSGQGGVYEQYF.

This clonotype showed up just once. The CDR3 DNA follows: TGTGCCAGCTCGATTGGGACAGGGGATAATTCACCCCTCCACTTT. Its translation: CASSIGTGDNSPLHF. The chain couples TRBV2 to TRBJ1-6; 10 bases fit TRBD1. This CDR3 region has 15 residues. Germline lookup yields CDR1 SNHLY and CDR2 FYNNEI. V lost 8 bases to trimming and J lost 5 bases; unmatched junction nucleotides: 6.

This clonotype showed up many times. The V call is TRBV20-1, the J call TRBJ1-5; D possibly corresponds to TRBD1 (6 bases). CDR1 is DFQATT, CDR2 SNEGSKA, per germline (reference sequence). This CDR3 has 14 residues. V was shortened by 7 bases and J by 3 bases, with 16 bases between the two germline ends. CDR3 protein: CSVDRAGVNQPQHF. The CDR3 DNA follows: TGCAGTGTAGATAGGGCAGGGGTCAATCAGCCCCAGCATTTT.

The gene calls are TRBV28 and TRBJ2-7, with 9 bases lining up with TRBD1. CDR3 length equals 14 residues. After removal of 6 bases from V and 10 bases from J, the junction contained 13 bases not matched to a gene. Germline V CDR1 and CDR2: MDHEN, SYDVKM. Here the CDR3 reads CASSQRPGTGHQYF. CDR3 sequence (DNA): TGTGCCAGCAGCCAAAGGCCCGGGACAGGGCACCAGTACTTC.

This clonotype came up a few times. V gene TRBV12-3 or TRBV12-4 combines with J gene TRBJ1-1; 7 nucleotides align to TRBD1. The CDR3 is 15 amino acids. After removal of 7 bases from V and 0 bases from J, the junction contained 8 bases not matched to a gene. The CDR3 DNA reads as TGTGCCAGCACTGATGCAGGGGGGATGAACACTGAAGCTTTCTTT. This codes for CASTDAGGMNTEAFF.

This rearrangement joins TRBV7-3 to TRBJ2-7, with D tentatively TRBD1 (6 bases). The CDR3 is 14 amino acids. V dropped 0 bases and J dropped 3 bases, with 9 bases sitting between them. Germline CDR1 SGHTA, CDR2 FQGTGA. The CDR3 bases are TGTGCCAGCAGCTTAACGGCAGGGGTCTACGAGCAGTACTTC. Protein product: CASSLTAGVYEQYF.

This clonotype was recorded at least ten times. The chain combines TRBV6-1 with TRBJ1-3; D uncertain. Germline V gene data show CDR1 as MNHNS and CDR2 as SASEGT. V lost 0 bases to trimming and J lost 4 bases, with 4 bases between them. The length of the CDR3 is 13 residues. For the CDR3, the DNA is TGTGCCAGCAGTGAAGCTGAGGGAAACACCATATATTTT. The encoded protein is CASSEAEGNTIYF.